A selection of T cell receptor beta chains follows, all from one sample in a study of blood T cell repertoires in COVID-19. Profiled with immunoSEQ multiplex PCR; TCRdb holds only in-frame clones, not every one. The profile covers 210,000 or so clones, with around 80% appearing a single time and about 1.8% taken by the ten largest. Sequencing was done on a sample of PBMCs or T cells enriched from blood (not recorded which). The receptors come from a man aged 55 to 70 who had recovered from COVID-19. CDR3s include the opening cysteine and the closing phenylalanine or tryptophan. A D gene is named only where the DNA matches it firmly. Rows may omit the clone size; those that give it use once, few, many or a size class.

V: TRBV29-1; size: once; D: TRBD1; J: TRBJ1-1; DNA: TGCAGCGTTGAATTGTACAGGGGATGGAACACTGAAGCTTTCTTT; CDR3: CSVELYRGWNTEAFF
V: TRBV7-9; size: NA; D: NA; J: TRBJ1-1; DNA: TGTGCCAGCAGCTTACTTTCTGGCGGGGTGTCACGCGCTGAAGCTTTCTTT; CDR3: CASSLLSGGVSRAEAFF
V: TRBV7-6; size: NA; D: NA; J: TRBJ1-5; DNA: TGTGCCAGCAGCTTAGCAGGGGCGAGCAATCAGCCCCAGCATTTT; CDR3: CASSLAGASNQPQHF
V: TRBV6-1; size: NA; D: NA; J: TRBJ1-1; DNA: TGTGCCAGCAGTGAATACCCAGGAATCATGAACACTGAAGCTTTCTTT; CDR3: CASSEYPGIMNTEAFF
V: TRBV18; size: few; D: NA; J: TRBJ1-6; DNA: TGTGCCAGCTCACCAGACCGACAGAATTCACCCCTCCACTTT; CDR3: CASSPDRQNSPLHF
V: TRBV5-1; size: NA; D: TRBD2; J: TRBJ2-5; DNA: TGCGCCAGCAGCCCCGGCGGGGGGTTCCAAGAGACCCAGTACTTC; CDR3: CASSPGGGFQETQYF
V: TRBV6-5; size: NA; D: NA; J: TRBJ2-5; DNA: TGTGCCAGCAGTTACGTGGGGGCCCTGGGGGAGACCCAGTACTTC; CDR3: CASSYVGALGETQYF
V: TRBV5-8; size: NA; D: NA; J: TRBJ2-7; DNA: TGTGCCAGCAGCCTAGATAGGGAGGACGAGCAGTACTTC; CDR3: CASSLDREDEQYF
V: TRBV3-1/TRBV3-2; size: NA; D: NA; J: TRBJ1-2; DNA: TGTGCCAGCAGCCAGGGAGACTATGGCTACACCTTC; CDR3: CASSQGDYGYTF
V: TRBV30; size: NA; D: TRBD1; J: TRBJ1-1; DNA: TGTGCCTGGAGTGGGACAGGGAACACTGAAGCTTTCTTT; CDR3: CAWSGTGNTEAFF
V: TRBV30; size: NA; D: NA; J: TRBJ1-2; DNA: TGTGCCTGGAGTGTACTGCGGAGTTATGGCTACACCTTC; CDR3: CAWSVLRSYGYTF
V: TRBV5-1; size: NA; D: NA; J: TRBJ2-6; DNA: TGCGCCAGCAGCTTGGAATCAGGGTTTCCGGGGGCCAACGTCCTGACTTTC; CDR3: CASSLESGFPGANVLTF
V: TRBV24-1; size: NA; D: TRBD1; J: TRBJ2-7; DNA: TGTGCCACCAGTGAATCACCGGGACAGGGGACCTACGAGCAGTACTTC; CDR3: CATSESPGQGTYEQYF
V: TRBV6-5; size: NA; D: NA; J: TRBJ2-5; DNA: TGTGCCAGCACCCCCGGGATCTCAGTGGAGACCCAGTACTTC; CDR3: CASTPGISVETQYF
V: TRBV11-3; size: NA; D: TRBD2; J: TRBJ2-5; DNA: TGTGCCAGCAGCTTAGAGTTGTGGGGCACTAGCGGGGGGGAAGAGACCCAGTACTTC; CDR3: CASSLELWGTSGGEETQYF
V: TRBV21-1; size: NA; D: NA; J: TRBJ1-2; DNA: TGTGCCAGCAGCAAAGGGCCCGTGAGGGTAACCTATGGCTACACCTTC; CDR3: CASSKGPVRVTYGYTF
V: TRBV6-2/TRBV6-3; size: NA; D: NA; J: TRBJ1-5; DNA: TGTGCCAGCAGTTACCCGACTGGAAATCAGCCCCAGCATTTT; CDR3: CASSYPTGNQPQHF
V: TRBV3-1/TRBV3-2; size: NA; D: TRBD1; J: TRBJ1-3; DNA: TGTGCCAGCAGCCATGTGACAGGGGGCTCTGGAAACACCATATATTTT; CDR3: CASSHVTGGSGNTIYF
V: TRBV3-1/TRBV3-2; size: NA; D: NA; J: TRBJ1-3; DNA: TGTGCCAGCAGCTCAGGAAACTCTGGAAACACCATATATTTT; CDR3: CASSSGNSGNTIYF
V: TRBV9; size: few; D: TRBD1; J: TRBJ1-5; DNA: TGTGCCAGCAGCGGCACAGGGGAATTAGTCCAGCCCCAGCATTTT; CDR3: CASSGTGELVQPQHF
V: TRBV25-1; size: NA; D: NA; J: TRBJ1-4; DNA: TGTGCCAGCAGTGCCAGACTTGGAAGAGGTATTGAAAAACTGTTTTTT; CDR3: CASSARLGRGIEKLFF
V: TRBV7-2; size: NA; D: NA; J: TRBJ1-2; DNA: TGTGCCAGCAGCTTAGGGGCAGGAAATAACTATGGCTACACCTTC; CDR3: CASSLGAGNNYGYTF